This is a list of T cell receptor beta chains from one sample in a study of T cells in Graves' hyperthyroidism and ophthalmopathy. TCRdb re-derived calls from the multiplex PCR reads in MiXCR, one entry per CDR3 protein. The sample shows around 300,000 distinct CDR3 sequences, approximately 15% of them seen only once. The sequenced sample consisted of blood. Receptor source: a woman in her thirties with Graves' hyperthyroidism. CDR3s include the opening cysteine and the closing phenylalanine or tryptophan. A D gene is named only where the DNA matches it firmly. The size field is filled for only some rows; it gives once, few, many or a size class.

J gene: TRBJ2-3; D gene: TRBD1; clone size: .; V gene: TRBV4-2; CDR3 protein: CASSQEGTGDSRTDTQYF; CDR3 DNA: TGTGCCAGCAGCCAAGAGGGGACAGGCGATTCCCGCACAGATACGCAGTATTTT
J gene: TRBJ2-1; D gene: .; clone size: .; V gene: TRBV19; CDR3 protein: CASSIFGSSVAYNEQFF; CDR3 DNA: TGTGCCAGTAGTATATTTGGGAGCTCGGTTGCCTACAATGAGCAGTTCTTC
J gene: TRBJ1-1; D gene: .; clone size: .; V gene: TRBV9; CDR3 protein: CASSVVEEMNTEAFF; CDR3 DNA: TGTGCCAGCAGCGTAGTAGAGGAAATGAACACTGAAGCTTTCTTT
J gene: TRBJ2-7; D gene: .; clone size: many; V gene: TRBV12-3/TRBV12-4; CDR3 protein: CASSFQVGYEQYF; CDR3 DNA: TGTGCCAGCAGTTTCCAGGTCGGCTACGAGCAGTACTTC
J gene: TRBJ1-2; D gene: .; clone size: .; V gene: TRBV30; CDR3 protein: CAWRNYRTEYGYTF; CDR3 DNA: TGTGCCTGGAGAAATTATAGGACGGAGTATGGCTACACCTTC
J gene: TRBJ2-2; D gene: .; clone size: .; V gene: TRBV9; CDR3 protein: CASSAPLTGELFF; CDR3 DNA: TGTGCCAGCAGCGCCCCTCTCACCGGGGAGCTGTTTTTT
J gene: TRBJ2-6; D gene: .; clone size: few; V gene: TRBV5-1; CDR3 protein: CASSSSPSGANVLTF; CDR3 DNA: TGCGCCAGCAGCTCTTCACCATCTGGGGCCAACGTCCTGACTTTC
J gene: TRBJ1-2; D gene: .; clone size: many; V gene: TRBV2; CDR3 protein: CASSVRDGYTF; CDR3 DNA: TGTGCCAGCAGTGTTAGGGATGGCTACACCTTC
J gene: TRBJ2-7; D gene: .; clone size: many; V gene: TRBV28; CDR3 protein: CASSSQAYEQYF; CDR3 DNA: TGTGCCAGCAGTTCACAGGCCTACGAGCAGTACTTC
J gene: TRBJ2-2; D gene: TRBD2; clone size: .; V gene: TRBV30; CDR3 protein: CAWSPRAGPGELFF; CDR3 DNA: TGTGCCTGGAGCCCCCGAGCGGGGCCCGGGGAGCTGTTTTTT
J gene: TRBJ2-1; D gene: .; clone size: many; V gene: TRBV11-2; CDR3 protein: CASSSPQRYEQFF; CDR3 DNA: TGTGCCAGCAGCTCCCCCCAGCGCTATGAGCAGTTCTTC
J gene: TRBJ1-5; D gene: .; clone size: few; V gene: TRBV25-1; CDR3 protein: CASSDRVRDQPQHF; CDR3 DNA: TGTGCCAGCAGTGACAGGGTACGGGATCAGCCCCAGCATTTT
J gene: TRBJ1-1; D gene: .; clone size: few; V gene: TRBV30; CDR3 protein: CAWSVGRFTGTEAFF; CDR3 DNA: TGTGCCTGGAGCGTCGGTCGATTCACAGGGACTGAAGCTTTCTTT
J gene: TRBJ1-2; D gene: TRBD1; clone size: few; V gene: TRBV11-2; CDR3 protein: CASSLVAGGAIGYTF; CDR3 DNA: TGTGCCAGCAGCTTAGTGGCAGGGGGCGCGATTGGCTACACCTTC
J gene: TRBJ2-5; D gene: .; clone size: .; V gene: TRBV3-1; CDR3 protein: CASSQDLVAQYF; CDR3 DNA: TGTGCCAGCAGCCAAGATCTCGTGGCCCAGTACTTC
J gene: TRBJ2-1; D gene: .; clone size: few; V gene: TRBV29-1; CDR3 protein: CSVTTSVNEQFF; CDR3 DNA: TGCAGCGTCACTACTTCGGTCAATGAGCAGTTCTTC
J gene: TRBJ2-1; D gene: .; clone size: .; V gene: TRBV29-1; CDR3 protein: CSVVTPPSRAYNEQFF; CDR3 DNA: TGCAGCGTTGTGACACCCCCTAGTCGGGCTTACAATGAGCAGTTCTTC
J gene: TRBJ2-5; D gene: .; clone size: many; V gene: TRBV28; CDR3 protein: CASSTQATQYF; CDR3 DNA: TGTGCCAGCAGTACCCAGGCGACCCAGTACTTC
J gene: TRBJ2-3; D gene: .; clone size: many; V gene: TRBV3-1; CDR3 protein: CASSRGPPDTQYF; CDR3 DNA: TGTGCCAGCAGCCGAGGACCCCCCGATACGCAGTATTTT
J gene: TRBJ1-6; D gene: .; clone size: many; V gene: TRBV6-1; CDR3 protein: CASLRAGSYNSPLHF; CDR3 DNA: TGTGCCAGCCTCCGTGCAGGGTCCTATAATTCACCCCTCCACTTT
J gene: TRBJ2-2; D gene: .; clone size: .; V gene: TRBV28; CDR3 protein: CASSLPVGELFF; CDR3 DNA: TGTGCCAGCAGTCTCCCAGTCGGGGAGCTGTTTTTT
J gene: TRBJ1-4; D gene: .; clone size: few; V gene: TRBV30; CDR3 protein: CAWSVPPEEKLFF; CDR3 DNA: TGTGCCTGGAGTGTACCGCCAGAGGAAAAACTGTTTTTT
J gene: TRBJ2-6; D gene: .; clone size: many; V gene: TRBV27; CDR3 protein: CASSLARSGSGANVLTF; CDR3 DNA: TGTGCCAGCAGCCTTGCTCGATCAGGGTCTGGGGCCAACGTCCTGACTTTC